These 18 T cell receptor beta chains share one sample of origin, sequenced in a study of OX40 agonist ivuxolimab in advanced cancers. TCRdb's copy holds only in-frame clones and misses some; the assay was immunoSEQ multiplex PCR. The top ten clones hold approximately 0.8% of a sample with roughly 100,000 clones, around nine tenths of them seen once. Here the sequenced sample was CD4+ or CD8+ T cells sorted from blood, taken in a trial of the OX40 agonist ivuxolimab. The receptors here all came from an adult with an advanced solid tumor such as melanoma, head and neck, liver or kidney cancer.

The V call is TRBV19, the J call TRBJ1-2, with D possibly matching TRBD1 (6 bases). The CDR3 consists of 14 residues. The germline gives CDR1 LNHDA, CDR2 SQIVND (reference sequence). The ends were cut back, 6 bases at V and 8 bases at J, with 19 bases in the middle. The CDR3 DNA sequence: TGTGCCAGTAGAGCGGCGCAGGGGTTACGGGGCTACACCTTC. It codes for CASRAAQGLRGYTF.

This clone was counted a single time. V usage is TRBV28 and J usage is TRBJ1-5; D is undetermined. V was trimmed by 5 bases and J by 2 bases, leaving 16 bases between them. Per germline, CDR1 MDHEN and CDR2 SYDVKM. This CDR3 has 16 residues. The CDR3 loop reads CASSPRIIRGNQPQHF. The CDR3 coding sequence is TGTGCCAGCAGTCCCCGTATTATTAGGGGCAATCAGCCCCAGCATTTT.

V and J are TRBV6-1 and TRBJ1-6; D remains unclear. This CDR3 has 18 residues. Deletions cut 2 bases from V and 3 bases from J, with 17 bases between. Germline V CDR1 and CDR2: MNHNS, SASEGT. This chain's CDR3 is CASSERTGRGIYNSPLHF. As DNA, the CDR3 is TGTGCCAGCAGTGAACGGACGGGCCGCGGAATCTATAATTCACCCCTCCACTTT.

The chain uses TRBV28 and TRBJ1-2; D gene uncertain. Germline V gives CDR1 MDHEN, CDR2 SYDVKM. The CDR3 extends over 11 amino acids. Between the trimmed V and J ends, which lost 7 bases and 0 bases, there was a span of 3 bases. The CDR3 DNA reads as TGTGCCAGCATAACTAACTATGGCTACACCTTC. Its protein is CASITNYGYTF.

V gene TRBV7-9 combines with J gene TRBJ1-4, with 10 bases matching TRBD1. Germline V gives CDR1 SEHNR, CDR2 FQNEAQ (reference sequence). V shed 3 bases and J 2 bases; nucleotides not matched to a gene: 0. CDR3 length equals 15 residues. The CDR3 loop is CASSLDRGTNEKLFF. The CDR3 DNA is TGTGCCAGCAGCTTGGACAGGGGGACTAATGAAAAACTGTTTTTT. The complete variable domain, with remaining parts taken from reference TRBV7-9 and TRBJ1-4, reads DTGVSQNPRHKITKRGQNVTFRCDPISEHNRLYWYRQTLGQGPEFLTYFQNEAQLEKSRLLSDRFSAERPKGSFSTLEIQRTEQGDSAMYLCASSLDRGTNEKLFFGSGTQLSVL.

The V and J genes are TRBV28 and TRBJ1-2; 8 nucleotides align to TRBD1. V lost 5 bases to trimming and J lost 4 bases; unmatched junction nucleotides: 6. The CDR3 contains 14 residues. Germline V lookup: CDR1 MDHEN, CDR2 SYDVKM. CDR3 region: CASSAGGEVYGYTF. In DNA, the CDR3 is TGTGCCAGCAGTGCAGGGGGCGAGGTCTATGGCTACACCTTC.

The V and J genes are TRBV10-3 and TRBJ2-7; 11 bases match TRBD1. This CDR3 has 16 amino acids. The V gene's germline CDR1 is ENHRY and CDR2 SYGVKD. After removal of 4 bases from V and 4 bases from J, the junction contained 9 bases not matched to a gene. The CDR3 region is CAISALGTGGRYEQYF. CDR3 coding DNA: TGTGCCATCAGTGCGTTGGGGACAGGGGGTCGGTACGAGCAGTACTTC.

This chain connects TRBV11-2 to TRBJ1-4; D remains ambiguous. Germline assignment: CDR1 SGHAT and CDR2 FQNNGV. The CDR3 loop spans 16 amino acids. Trimming shortened V by 6 bases and J by 0 bases, and 14 bases separated the two germline ends. The chain's CDR3 is CASSLTLVTTNEKLFF. For the CDR3, the DNA is TGTGCCAGCAGTTTAACCCTAGTAACAACTAATGAAAAACTGTTTTTT.

The V call is TRBV11-2, the J call TRBJ2-5; D uncertain. V shed 0 bases and J shed 5 bases, with 7 bases lying between them. The CDR3 is 13 amino acids. The germline gives CDR1 SGHAT, CDR2 FQNNGV. The CDR3 sequence is CASSLDLRETQYF. CDR3 nucleotides: TGTGCCAGCAGCTTAGATCTGCGGGAGACCCAGTACTTC.

This clone was counted between two and nine times. The chain couples TRBV4-1 to TRBJ2-1; a weak D match, TRBD2 (5 bases). CDR1 is MGHRA and CDR2 is YSYEKL in the germline V gene. The V end lost 3 bases, the J end lost 5 bases, and 11 bases lay between the germline ends. This CDR3 spans 14 amino acids. The CDR3 sequence is CASSHIGKNNEQFF. CDR3 coding DNA: TGCGCCAGCAGCCATATCGGGAAGAACAATGAGCAGTTCTTC.

This rearrangement joins TRBV7-2 to TRBJ2-2; possibly TRBD1 or TRBD2 for D (5 bases each). CDR3 length: 15 amino acids. Trimming left V 3 bases short and J 5 bases short, with 13 bases between. CDR1 is SGHTA and CDR2 is FQGNSA in the germline V gene. CDR3 amino acids: CASSLKGSRTGELFF. The CDR3 DNA sequence: TGTGCCAGCAGCTTGAAGGGGAGTCGAACCGGGGAGCTGTTTTTT.

The chain joins TRBV5-1 to TRBJ2-2, with 9 bases aligning to TRBD1. Germline assignment: CDR1 SGHRS and CDR2 YFSETQ. The CDR3 spans 16 residues. Losses at the gene ends were 0 bases for V and 7 bases for J; bases not matched to a gene: 7. In DNA, the CDR3 is TGCGCCAGCAGCTTGGACAGGGGGCATAGTTTCGGGGAGCTGTTTTTT. Protein: CASSLDRGHSFGELFF.

The chain is built from TRBV7-9 and TRBJ1-1; D remains unclear. Germline assignment: CDR1 SEHNR and CDR2 FQNEAQ (reference sequence). V lost 2 bases to trimming and J lost 4 bases, with 8 bases between them. The CDR3 is 13 amino acids. Here the CDR3 DNA reads TGTGCCAGCAGCTTACAGGAAGGCACTGAAGCTTTCTTT. Encoded protein: CASSLQEGTEAFF.

This clone was seen a single time. The J gene is TRBJ2-1, the V gene TRBV12-1; the tabulated D call, TRBD1, remains unverified against the DNA. TRBV12-1 is a pseudogene. The CDR3 is 16 amino acids. For the CDR3, the DNA is TGTGCCAGCAGCTTTGAGGGGGCGAGCTCCTACAATGAGCAGTTCTTC. This gives the protein CASSFEGASSYNEQFF.

V is TRBV7-9 and J is TRBJ1-2, with TRBD1 matching over 7 bases. J was trimmed by 6 bases and V by 1 base; bases with no gene match: 2. CDR1 and CDR2 (germline): SEHNR, FQNEAQ (reference sequence). The CDR3 spans 13 residues. Here the CDR3 reads CASSLGQGNGYTF. The CDR3 nucleotides are TGTGCCAGCAGCTTAGGACAGGGAAATGGCTACACCTTC.

The rearrangement uses TRBV6-1 and TRBJ2-2; TRBD1 matches at 11 bases. This CDR3 comprises 16 residues. Looked up from germline, CDR1 is MNHNS and CDR2 is SASEGT. V trimming: 1 base; J trimming: 5 bases; junction bases outside the gene matches: 3. CDR3 sequence: CASSEGTGGLTGELFF. The CDR3 coding sequence is TGTGCCAGCAGTGAAGGGACAGGGGGCCTTACCGGGGAGCTGTTTTTT.

This chain connects TRBV10-2 to TRBJ1-1; the D is unclear. V lost 0 bases, J lost 0 bases, and 11 bases lay in between. The CDR3 sequence is 16 residues long. The germline V gene has CDR1 WSHSY and CDR2 SAAADI. As DNA, the CDR3 is TGCGCCAGCAGTGAGTCTTGGAAGACTATGAACACTGAAGCTTTCTTT. Amino acid sequence: CASSESWKTMNTEAFF.

The rearrangement uses TRBV28 and TRBJ2-6, with D maybe TRBD2 (6 bases). Germline-derived CDR1 and CDR2 are MDHEN and SYDVKM. The CDR3 loop spans 17 amino acids. With 8 bases removed from V and 0 bases from J, the gap between germline ends came to 17 bases. The CDR3 is CASGGIGFSSGANVLTF. CDR3 DNA sequence: TGTGCCAGCGGGGGGATAGGTTTCTCCTCTGGGGCCAACGTCCTGACTTTC. The whole variable domain, remainder taken from reference TRBV28 and TRBJ2-6, is DVKVTQSSRYLVKRTGEKVFLECVQDMDHENMFWYRQDPGLGLRLIYFSYDVKMKEKGDIPEGYSVSREKKERFSLILESASTNQTSMYLCASGGIGFSSGANVLTFGAGSRLTVL.